This T cell receptor (beta chain) was sequenced for a study of glioma-infiltrating T cells after dendritic cell vaccination. This clone was picked up one time. Produced via immunoSEQ multiplex PCR; TCRdb's table is partial and in-frame only. The profile shows about 50,000 clones, approximately 87% of them singletons. Regarding time point: after dendritic cell vaccination, including at tumor progression/relapse. The CDR3 sequence is 14 residues long. The rearrangement uses TRBV21-1 and TRBJ2-3; the table's D call TRBD2 went unverified against the DNA. TRBV21-1 counts as a pseudogene. Sequenced here: blood, sampled after dendritic cell vaccination. This sequence originates from a human donor with glioblastoma. In DNA, the CDR3 is TGTGCCAGCAGCTTCAGCGCTGAGACAGATACGCAGTATTTT. It codes for CASSFSAETDTQYF.